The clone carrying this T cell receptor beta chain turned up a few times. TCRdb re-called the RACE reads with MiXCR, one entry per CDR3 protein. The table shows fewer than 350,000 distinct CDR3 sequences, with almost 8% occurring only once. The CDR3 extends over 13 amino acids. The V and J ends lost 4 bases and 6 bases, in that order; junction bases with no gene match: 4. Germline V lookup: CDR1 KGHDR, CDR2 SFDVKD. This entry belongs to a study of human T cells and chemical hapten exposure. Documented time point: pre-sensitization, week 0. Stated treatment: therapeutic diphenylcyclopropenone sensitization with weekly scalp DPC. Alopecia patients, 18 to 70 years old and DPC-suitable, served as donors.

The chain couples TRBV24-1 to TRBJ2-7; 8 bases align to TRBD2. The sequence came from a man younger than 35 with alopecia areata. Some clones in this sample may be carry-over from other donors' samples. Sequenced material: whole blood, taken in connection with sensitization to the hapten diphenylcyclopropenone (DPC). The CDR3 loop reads CATSDPGGGEQYF. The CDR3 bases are TGTGCCACCAGTGACCCGGGAGGGGGCGAGCAGTACTTC.